These 23 T cell receptor beta chains came from one sample sequenced in a study of T cells after yellow fever vaccination. Using its own MiXCR run on the 5' RACE reads, TCRdb lists one record per CDR3 protein. This sample has 150,000 to 200,000 distinct CDR3 sequences, with around 7.2% found just once. This material consisted of CD4+ T cells sorted from PBMCs, taken 4 to 6 days after the first yellow fever vaccination. These receptors all come from a man aged 18 to 35 who received the YFV17D yellow fever vaccine.

A few counts support this clonotype. This chain links TRBV20-1 with TRBJ2-1; tentative D call: TRBD1 (5 bases). Per germline, CDR1 DFQATT and CDR2 SNEGSKA (reference sequence). V lost 3 bases and J 11 bases, leaving 14 bases between the germline ends. The CDR3 has 12 amino acids. CDR3 region: CSARDNTGQQFF. For the CDR3, the DNA is TGCAGTGCTAGGGACAACACGGGCCAGCAGTTCTTC.

This chain connects TRBV18 to TRBJ2-5; 7 bases align to TRBD1. Losses at the gene ends were 4 bases for V and 5 bases for J; bases not matched to a gene: 4. The CDR3 runs to 13 residues. CDR1 and CDR2 (germline): KGHSH, LQKENI. The CDR3, as DNA: TGTGCCAGCTCACGCTCGACAGGGGAGACCCAGTACTTC. Translated, it gives CASSRSTGETQYF.

This clonotype appeared many times. This chain connects TRBV11-2 to TRBJ1-5, with a possible D match to TRBD1 (5 bases). The V end was cut by 2 bases, the J end by 5 bases, with 13 bases between. CDR3 length equals 15 residues. CDR1 is SGHAT and CDR2 is FQNNGV in the germline V gene. CDR3 sequence (DNA): TGTGCCAGCAGCTTAAAGGGGTTGAAAGATCAGCCCCAGCATTTT. It specifies CASSLKGLKDQPQHF.

The table lists this clonotype with many counts. The genes are TRBV7-2 and TRBJ2-7; 12 positions agree with TRBD2. V trimming: 5 bases; J trimming: 0 bases; junction bases outside the gene matches: 2. Looked up from germline, CDR1 is SGHTA and CDR2 is FQGNSA. The CDR3 is 15 amino acids. The CDR3 nucleotides read TGTGCCAGCAGCCTGGGACTAGCGGGCTCCTACGAGCAGTACTTC. Protein sequence: CASSLGLAGSYEQYF.

V usage is TRBV21-1 and J usage is TRBJ1-6; the DNA was not compared with TRBD1, the D call given in the table. TRBV21-1 is annotated as a pseudogene. This CDR3 spans 14 amino acids. The CDR3 region has the DNA TGTGCCAGCAGGACAGGGGCATATAATTCACCCCTCCACTTT. As protein: CASRTGAYNSPLHF.

This clonotype was recorded a few times. The chain joins TRBV6-5 to TRBJ1-2, with TRBD1 as a possible D gene (5 bases). Looked up from germline, CDR1 is MNHEY and CDR2 is SVGAGI. This CDR3 has 14 amino acids. V was shortened by 6 bases and J by 4 bases, with 15 bases between the two germline ends. The CDR3: CASSPGGTGYGYTF. For the CDR3, the DNA is TGTGCCAGCAGCCCGGGGGGTACCGGCTATGGCTACACCTTC.

This clonotype came up many times. This chain uses TRBV11-1 with TRBJ2-1, with D unclear. The V and J ends lost 5 bases and 0 bases respectively, with 14 bases between them. CDR1 is SGHAT, CDR2 FQDESV, per germline (reference sequence). The CDR3 has 16 residues. The CDR3 region is CASSGNPTGSYNEQFF. The CDR3 coding sequence is TGTGCCAGCAGCGGAAACCCGACTGGCTCCTACAATGAGCAGTTCTTC.

This clonotype was picked up a small number of times. The chain couples TRBV5-1 to TRBJ1-6; D gene uncertain. CDR1 SGHRS and CDR2 YFSETQ come from the germline V gene. CDR3 size: 17 residues. The V gene lost 5 bases and the J gene lost 8 bases, with 23 bases spanning the gap. The CDR3 bases are TGCGCCAGCAGGCCTCACCGGGAGGATTTCAGAGATTCACCCCTCCACTTT. Translation gives CASRPHREDFRDSPLHF.

In its sample, this clonotype was seen many times. The chain is built from TRBV7-9 and TRBJ2-1, with D uncertain. The CDR3 covers 12 residues. CDR1 is SEHNR, CDR2 FQNEAQ, per germline (reference sequence). The V end lost 4 bases, the J end lost 7 bases, and 8 bases lay between the germline ends. This chain's CDR3 is CASSSVTNEQFF. CDR3 DNA: TGTGCCAGCAGCTCTGTGACTAATGAGCAGTTCTTC.

In this sample, this clonotype turned up a few times. The chain joins TRBV3-1 to TRBJ2-3; 7 bases line up with TRBD2. The length of the CDR3 is 15 residues. Per the germline V gene, CDR1 is LGHDT and CDR2 is YNNKEL (reference sequence). V gave up 2 bases and J gave up 4 bases; unmatched junction bases: 6. The CDR3 loop is CASSQNGLDADTQYF. The CDR3 coding sequence is TGTGCCAGCAGCCAAAATGGACTAGACGCAGATACGCAGTATTTT.

This clonotype turned up a few times. This chain links TRBV9 with TRBJ2-1; D remains unclear. The germline V gene encodes CDR1 SGDLS and CDR2 YYNGEE. CDR3 length: 15 amino acids. V lost 0 bases to trimming and J lost 0 bases, with 7 bases between them. The CDR3 region is CASSVDVDSYNEQFF. CDR3 sequence (DNA): TGTGCCAGCAGCGTAGATGTGGACTCCTACAATGAGCAGTTCTTC.

The chain combines TRBV6-2 or TRBV6-3 with TRBJ2-5; 12 nucleotides line up with TRBD2. Germline loops: CDR1 MNHEY, CDR2 SVGEGT. The ends lost 5 bases at V and 5 bases at J; junction bases unmatched: 12. The CDR3 sequence is 17 residues long. CDR3 coding DNA: TGTGCCAGCAGTCGCCCCCCAGGACTAGCGGGGAGGGAGACCCAGTACTTC. This gives the protein CASSRPPGLAGRETQYF.

In this sample, this clonotype turned up a few times. The chain combines TRBV5-1 with TRBJ2-5; D may correspond to TRBD1 or TRBD2 (5 bases each). The germline V and J ends were trimmed by 5 bases and 4 bases, with 9 bases remaining between them. Germline-derived CDR1 and CDR2 are SGHRS and YFSETQ. The CDR3 is 12 amino acids. In nucleotides, the CDR3 is TGCGCCAGCAGTGAGGGGCGAGAGACCCAGTACTTC. This codes for CASSEGRETQYF.

The chain has TRBV6-5 and TRBJ2-3; 8 bases fit TRBD2. CDR3 length: 16 residues. Looked up from germline, CDR1 is MNHEY and CDR2 is SVGAGI. J lost 5 bases, V lost 0 bases, and 7 bases had no gene match. This CDR3 reads CASSYSYPGGEDTQYF. The CDR3 nucleotides read TGTGCCAGCAGTTACTCGTATCCGGGGGGGGAAGATACGCAGTATTTT.

J is TRBJ2-2 and V is TRBV28; a weak D match, TRBD2 (5 bases). Germline V CDR1 and CDR2: MDHEN, SYDVKM. The CDR3 covers 14 residues. Trimming removed 6 bases from V and 3 bases from J, with 11 bases in between. As DNA, the CDR3 is TGTGCCAGCAGGCCTGGACTTCACACCGGGGAGCTGTTTTTT. Protein sequence: CASRPGLHTGELFF.

Comment on this clonotype: Mismatch with germline at one junction end may stem from a read error. V usage is TRBV3-1 and J usage is TRBJ1-6, with D tentatively TRBD1 (5 bases). CDR3 size: 15 residues. Germline V gene data show CDR1 as LGHDT and CDR2 as YNNKEL (reference sequence). The CDR3 DNA is TGTGACAGCACCCAGGGAAGCTCCTATAATTCACCCCTCCACTTT. Protein: CDSTQGSSYNSPLHF.

This chain links TRBV9 with TRBJ1-5; the match to TRBD1 covers 7 bases. V lost 2 bases to trimming and J lost 7 bases; unmatched junction nucleotides: 9. This CDR3 has 15 residues. CDR1 and CDR2 from the germline V gene are SGDLS and YYNGEE. For the CDR3, the DNA is TGTGCCAGCAGCGTTGGAGGGGGCGAGGACCAGCCCCAGCATTTT. The encoded protein is CASSVGGGEDQPQHF.

The chain recombines TRBV27 with TRBJ1-4; D not resolved. Germline-derived CDR1 and CDR2 are MNHEY and SMNVEV (reference sequence). CDR3 length: 14 amino acids. V gave up 2 bases and J gave up 4 bases, with 8 bases separating them. CDR3 sequence: CASSLRRDNEKLFF. The CDR3 DNA is TGTGCCAGCAGTTTAAGACGGGATAATGAAAAACTGTTTTTT.

This clonotype has more than one count but fewer than ten. The CDR3 DNA follows: TGTGCCAGCAGCGTAGGAGTAGCGGAGACCCAGTACTTC. Protein sequence: CASSVGVAETQYF. V and J are TRBV9 and TRBJ2-5; the D gene is possibly TRBD2 (5 bases). Trimming took 0 bases from V and 5 from J, leaving 8 bases between them. There are 13 residues in the CDR3. Germline V gene data show CDR1 as SGDLS and CDR2 as YYNGEE. The full variable domain, completed using reference TRBV9 and TRBJ2-5, is DSGVTQTPKHLITATGQRVTLRCSPRSGDLSVYWYQQSLDQGLQFLIQYYNGEERAKGNILERFSAQQFPDLHSELNLSSLELGDSALYFCASSVGVAETQYFGPGTRLLVL.

Concerning this clonotype: Being one base from a much bigger clone, this may be a read error. CDR3 DNA sequence: TGTGACAGCTCACAGGGGGTTGGCAATCAGCCCCAGCATTTT. It is translated as CDSSQGVGNQPQHF. The chain couples TRBV18 to TRBJ1-5, with 8 positions matching TRBD1. Per the germline V gene, CDR1 is KGHSH and CDR2 is LQKENI. This CDR3 region has 14 residues.

This clonotype was observed at least ten times. The chain employs TRBV20-1 and TRBJ1-5; D perhaps matches TRBD1 (5 bases). V lost 0 bases, J lost 6 bases, and 18 bases lay in between. The CDR3 covers 16 residues. Looked up from germline, CDR1 is DFQATT and CDR2 is SNEGSKA (reference sequence). The CDR3 sequence: CSARDRRQGFSQPQHF. CDR3 DNA: TGCAGTGCTAGAGATCGTCGGCAGGGTTTTAGTCAGCCCCAGCATTTT.

This clonotype was observed once. A single base separates this from a much larger clone, so it may be a read error. This chain connects TRBV6-2 or TRBV6-3 to TRBJ2-1, with 8 bases fitting TRBD2. The CDR3 extends over 15 amino acids. Looked up from germline, CDR1 is MNHEY and CDR2 is SVGEGT. Germline trimming cut 2 bases from V and 8 bases from J; bases unmatched to any gene: 8. CDR3 DNA sequence: TGTGCCAGCAGTTACGGTCGGGGGGGCATGGATGAGCAGTTCTTC. Its protein is CASSYGRGGMDEQFF.

This clonotype came up many times. This chain uses TRBV11-1 with TRBJ2-1, with D perhaps TRBD1 (5 bases). Germline CDR1 is SGHAT and CDR2 is FQDESV (reference sequence). The CDR3 is made up of 13 amino acids. The V end was cut by 4 bases, the J end by 6 bases, with 10 bases between. CDR3 in amino acids: CASSSTVFNEQFF. CDR3 in DNA: TGTGCCAGCAGCTCGACAGTTTTCAATGAGCAGTTCTTC.